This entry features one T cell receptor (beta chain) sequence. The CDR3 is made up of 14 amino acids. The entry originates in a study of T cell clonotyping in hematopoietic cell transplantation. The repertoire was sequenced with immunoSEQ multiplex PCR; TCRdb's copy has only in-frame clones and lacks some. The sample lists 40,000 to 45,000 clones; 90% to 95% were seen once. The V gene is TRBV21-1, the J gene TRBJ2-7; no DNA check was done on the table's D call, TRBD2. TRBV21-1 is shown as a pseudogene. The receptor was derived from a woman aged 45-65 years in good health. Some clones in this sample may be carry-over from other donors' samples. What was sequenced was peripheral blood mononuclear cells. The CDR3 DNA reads TGTGCCAGCAGCAAGGAGGGTCCCTCCTACGAGCAGTACTTC. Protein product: CASSKEGPSYEQYF.